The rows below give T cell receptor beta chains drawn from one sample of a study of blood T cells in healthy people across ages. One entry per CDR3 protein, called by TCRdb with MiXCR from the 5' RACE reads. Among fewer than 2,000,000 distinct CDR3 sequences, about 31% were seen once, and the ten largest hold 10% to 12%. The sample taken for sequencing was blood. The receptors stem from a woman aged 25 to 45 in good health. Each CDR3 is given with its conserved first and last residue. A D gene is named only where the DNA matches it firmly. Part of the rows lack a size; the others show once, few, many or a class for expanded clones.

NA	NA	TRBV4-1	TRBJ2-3	CASSQGDWMGTDTQYF	TGCGCCAGCAGCCAAGGGGACTGGATGGGCACAGATACGCAGTATTTT
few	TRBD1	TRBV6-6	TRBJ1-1	CASSSTGFSEAFF	TGTGCCAGCAGTTCGACAGGGTTCTCTGAAGCTTTCTTT
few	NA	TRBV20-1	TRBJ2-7	CSTRDPGNEQYF	TGCAGTACCCGGGACCCGGGCAACGAGCAGTACTTC
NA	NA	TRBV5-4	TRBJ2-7	CASSSQGRDNEQYF	TGTGCCAGTAGCTCGCAAGGAAGGGACAACGAGCAGTACTTC
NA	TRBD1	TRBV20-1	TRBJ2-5	CSAIPDRARETQYF	TGCAGTGCTATCCCGGACAGGGCCAGGGAGACCCAGTACTTC
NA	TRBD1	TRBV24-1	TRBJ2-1	CATSEHGRDSNSYNEQFF	TGTGCCACCAGTGAACACGGCCGGGACAGCAACTCCTACAATGAGCAGTTCTTC
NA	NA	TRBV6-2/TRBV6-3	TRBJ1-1	CASSYSWGSTEAFF	TGTGCCAGCAGTTACTCGTGGGGATCGACTGAAGCTTTCTTT
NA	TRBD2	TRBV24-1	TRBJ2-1	CATSDLGLADEQFF	TGTGCCACCAGTGATTTGGGGCTAGCGGATGAGCAGTTCTTC
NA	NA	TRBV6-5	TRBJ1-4	CASSSATGGNEKLFF	TGTGCCAGCAGTTCCGCTACTGGGGGGAATGAAAAACTGTTTTTT
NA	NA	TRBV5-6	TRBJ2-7	CASSLNGNGPYEQYF	TGTGCCAGCAGCTTAAACGGGAACGGCCCCTACGAGCAGTACTTC
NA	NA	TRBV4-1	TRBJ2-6	CASSFSGGPRGANVLTF	TGCGCCAGCAGTTTTTCGGGGGGCCCCCGTGGGGCCAACGTCCTGACTTTC
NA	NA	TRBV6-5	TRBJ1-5	CASSYSGGSNQPQHF	TGTGCCAGCAGTTACTCAGGAGGGAGCAATCAGCCCCAGCATTTT
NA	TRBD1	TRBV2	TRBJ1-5	CASSLVRDRYQPQHF	TGTGCCAGCAGTTTAGTCCGGGACAGATATCAGCCCCAGCATTTT
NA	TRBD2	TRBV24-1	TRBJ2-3	CATSGGSAPDTQYF	TGTGCCACCAGTGGCGGGAGCGCCCCAGATACGCAGTATTTT
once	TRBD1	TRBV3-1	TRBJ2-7	CASSHIRDRENEQYF	TGTGCCAGCAGCCACATTCGGGACAGGGAGAACGAGCAGTACTTC
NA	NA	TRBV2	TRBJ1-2	CASSEDGGENGYTF	TGTGCCAGCAGTGAAGACGGCGGGGAGAATGGCTACACCTTC
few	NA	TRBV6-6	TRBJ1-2	CASSYSSSYAENYGYTF	TGTGCCAGCAGTTACTCTTCATCTTATGCTGAGAACTATGGCTACACCTTC
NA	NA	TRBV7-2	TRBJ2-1	CASSLARNNEQFF	TGTGCCAGCAGCTTAGCACGGAACAATGAGCAGTTCTTC
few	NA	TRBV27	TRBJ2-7	CASSPSWAGITYEQYF	TGTGCCAGCAGTCCGTCTTGGGCTGGAATTACCTACGAGCAGTACTTC
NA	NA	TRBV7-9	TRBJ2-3	CASSLSVSEFSDTQYF	TGTGCCAGCAGCTTAAGCGTCAGTGAATTCTCAGATACGCAGTATTTT
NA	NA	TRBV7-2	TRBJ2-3	CASSLSTGTYDTQYF	TGTGCCAGCAGCTTATCGACAGGTACTTACGATACGCAGTATTTT
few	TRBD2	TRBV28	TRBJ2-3	CASSLPSGGFTDTQYF	TGTGCCAGCAGTTTGCCCAGCGGGGGATTCACAGATACGCAGTATTTT
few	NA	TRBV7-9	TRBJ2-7	CASSLQEGEQYF	TGTGCCAGCAGCTTACAGGAGGGGGAGCAGTACTTC
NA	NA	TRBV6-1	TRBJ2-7	CASSEAFRGEQYF	TGTGCTAGCAGTGAAGCTTTCCGAGGCGAGCAGTACTTC
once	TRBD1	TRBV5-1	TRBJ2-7	CASSLGAGGAFNEQYF	TGCGCCAGCAGCTTGGGGGCAGGGGGCGCCTTCAACGAGCAGTACTTC
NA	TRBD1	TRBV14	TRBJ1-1	CASSPQGGRTEAFF	TGTGCCAGCAGCCCTCAGGGGGGGAGGACTGAAGCTTTCTTT
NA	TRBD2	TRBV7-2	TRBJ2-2	CASSLSGTSGSSGELFF	TGTGCCAGCAGCTTATCCGGGACTAGCGGGAGCTCCGGGGAGCTGTTTTTT
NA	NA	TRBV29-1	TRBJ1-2	CSGVGRDYGYTF	TGCAGCGGCGTAGGACGGGACTATGGCTACACCTTC
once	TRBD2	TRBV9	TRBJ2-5	CASSPPPRLAVYYERYF	TGTGCCAGCAGCCCCCCTCCCCGTCTAGCGGTTTACTACGAGCGGTACTTC
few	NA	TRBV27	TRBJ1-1	CATSDAMNTEAFF	TGTGCCACCTCGGACGCAATGAACACTGAAGCTTTCTTT
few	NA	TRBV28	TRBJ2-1	CASSLSLAQRVNEQFF	TGTGCCAGCAGTTTGTCGCTAGCGCAGAGAGTCAATGAGCAGTTCTTC
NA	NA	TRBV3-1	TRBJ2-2	CASSLEALGGTGELFF	TGTGCCAGCAGCCTCGAGGCCCTAGGAGGAACCGGGGAGCTGTTTTTT
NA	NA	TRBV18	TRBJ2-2	CASSPVPGANTGELFF	TGTGCCAGCTCACCAGTTCCAGGGGCCAACACCGGGGAGCTGTTTTTT
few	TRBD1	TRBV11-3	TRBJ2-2	CASSPTLPGQGFTRELFF	TGTGCCAGCAGCCCCACTCTTCCGGGACAGGGTTTCACCCGGGAGCTGTTTTTT
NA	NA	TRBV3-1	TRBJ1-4	CASSQGATVREKLFF	TGTGCCAGCAGCCAGGGGGCGACGGTCAGGGAAAAACTGTTTTTT
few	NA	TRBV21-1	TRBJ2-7	CASRVSWRDVNEQYF	TGTGCCAGCCGAGTATCTTGGCGGGACGTTAACGAGCAGTACTTC
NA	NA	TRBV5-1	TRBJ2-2	CASSRFGDPNTGELFF	TGCGCCAGCAGCCGATTTGGAGACCCAAACACCGGGGAGCTGTTTTTT
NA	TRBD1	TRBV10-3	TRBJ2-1	CASEQGAPYNEQFF	TGTGCCAGCGAACAGGGGGCCCCCTACAATGAGCAGTTCTTC
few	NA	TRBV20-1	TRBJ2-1	CSAIIGNEQFF	TGCAGTGCCATTATTGGCAATGAGCAGTTCTTC
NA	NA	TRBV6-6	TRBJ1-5	CASREGSNSNQPQHF	TGTGCCAGCAGGGAGGGGTCAAATAGCAATCAGCCCCAGCATTTT